A selection of T cell receptor beta chains follows, all from one sample in a study of cytomegalovirus exposure and HLA in healthy donors. TCRdb's table, derived via immunoSEQ multiplex PCR, lists solely in-frame clones and lacks some. Of roughly 92,000 clones listed, 80% are singletons. The sequenced sample was PBMCs. The receptor set was obtained from a man in his fifties in good health and CMV-seropositive. Both conserved end residues are part of each CDR3. A D gene is named only where the DNA matches it firmly. Size tells how often a clone was seen (once, few, many) or the class of an expanded clone, and some rows leave it out.

>TRBJ2-2|-|-|TRBV4-1
TGCGCCAGCAGCCAAGTCTCCGCCTTAGTGCCCGGGGAGCTGTTTTTT
CASSQVSALVPGELFF
>TRBJ1-4|TRBD1|-|TRBV7-9
TGTGCCAGCAGCCTTACAGGGGGCTTTGAAAAACTGTTTTTT
CASSLTGGFEKLFF
>TRBJ1-1|TRBD1|few|TRBV10-3
TGTGCCATCAGGGCGGACAGGGTAGGAGGTGAAGCTTTCTTT
CAIRADRVGGEAFF
>TRBJ2-1|TRBD2|-|TRBV5-8
TGTGCCAGCAGCTTGGGGACTAGCGGACACAATGAGCAGTTCTTC
CASSLGTSGHNEQFF
>TRBJ2-5|TRBD1|-|TRBV7-3
TGTGCCAGCAGCCCAGGGGGTTTTGACCAAGAGACCCAGTACTTC
CASSPGGFDQETQYF
>TRBJ2-5|TRBD1|-|TRBV5-6
TGTGCCAGCAGCTTGAGGACAGGGGAACAAGAGACCCAGTACTTC
CASSLRTGEQETQYF
>TRBJ2-1|-|-|TRBV11-3
TGTGCCAGCAGCATTAGCGGTGGCTCCTACAATGAGCAGTTCTTC
CASSISGGSYNEQFF
>TRBJ2-1|TRBD2|-|TRBV5-1
TGCGCCAGCAGCTTGGTACTAGCGGCCGACAATGAGCGGTTCTTC
CASSLVLAADNERFF
>TRBJ1-2|-|-|TRBV6-1
TGTGCCACCTGGAGGGGCTATGGCTACACCTTC
CATWRGYGYTF
>TRBJ2-3|TRBD1|-|TRBV2
TGTGCCAGCAGTAGACAGGGCAATACGCAGTATTTT
CASSRQGNTQYF
>TRBJ1-1|-|-|TRBV18
TGTGCCAGCTCACGGGGGGTGGTGGACACTGAAGCTTTCTTT
CASSRGVVDTEAFF
>TRBJ2-1|-|few|TRBV7-9
TGTGCCAGCAGCTTAGATCTGGGCTGGCGTGAGTTCTTC
CASSLDLGWREFF
>TRBJ2-1|-|-|TRBV7-9
TGTGCCAGCAGCCCCGGACTTTCGGGAGCAGTAAAACACAATGAGCAGTTCTTC
CASSPGLSGAVKHNEQFF
>TRBJ2-7|TRBD1|-|TRBV5-4
TGTGCCAGCAGCTCCCCTCCGGGACAGCGCGAGCAGTACTTC
CASSSPPGQREQYF
>TRBJ1-1|-|once|TRBV5-1
TGCGCCAGCAGCTTGGATGGGGGCGCGGGCACTGAAGCTTTCTTT
CASSLDGGAGTEAFF
>TRBJ1-2|TRBD1|few|TRBV19
TGTGCCAGTAGTACCGATTGGACAGGGAAGATTCTTGGCTACACCTTC
CASSTDWTGKILGYTF
>TRBJ2-1|-|-|TRBV5-5
TGTGCCAGCAGCTTGGGACAGGCCACCTACAATGAGCAGTTCTTC
CASSLGQATYNEQFF
>TRBJ1-2|-|-|TRBV6-1
TGTGCCAGCATCCCCACAGGGTACAATGGCTACACCTTC
CASIPTGYNGYTF